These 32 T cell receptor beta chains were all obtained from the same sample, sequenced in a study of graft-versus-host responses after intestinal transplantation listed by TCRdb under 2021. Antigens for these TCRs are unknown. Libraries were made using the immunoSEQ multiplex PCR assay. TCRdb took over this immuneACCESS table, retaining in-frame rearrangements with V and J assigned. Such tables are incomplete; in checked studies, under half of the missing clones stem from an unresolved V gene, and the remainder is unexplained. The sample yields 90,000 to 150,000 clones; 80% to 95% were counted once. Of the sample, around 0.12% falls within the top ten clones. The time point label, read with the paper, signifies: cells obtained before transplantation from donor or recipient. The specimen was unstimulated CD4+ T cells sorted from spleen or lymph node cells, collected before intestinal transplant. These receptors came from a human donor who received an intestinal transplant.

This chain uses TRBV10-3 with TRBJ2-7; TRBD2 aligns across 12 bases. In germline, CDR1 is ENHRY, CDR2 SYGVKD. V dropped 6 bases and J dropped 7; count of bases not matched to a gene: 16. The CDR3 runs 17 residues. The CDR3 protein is CAIRETSGRVGGGEQYF. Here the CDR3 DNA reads TGTGCCATCAGAGAGACTAGCGGGAGAGTCGGAGGAGGGGAGCAGTACTTC.

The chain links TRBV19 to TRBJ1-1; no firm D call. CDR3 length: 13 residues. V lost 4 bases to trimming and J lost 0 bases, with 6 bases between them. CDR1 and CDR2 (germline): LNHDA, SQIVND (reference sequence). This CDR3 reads CASSSYVNTEAFF. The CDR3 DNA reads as TGTGCCAGTAGTAGTTACGTGAACACTGAAGCTTTCTTT.

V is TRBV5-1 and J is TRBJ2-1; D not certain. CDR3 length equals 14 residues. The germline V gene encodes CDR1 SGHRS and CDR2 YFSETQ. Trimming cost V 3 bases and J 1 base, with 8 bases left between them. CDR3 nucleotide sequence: TGCGCCAGCAGCTCTGACTCGTCCTACAATGAGCAGTTCTTC. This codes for CASSSDSSYNEQFF.

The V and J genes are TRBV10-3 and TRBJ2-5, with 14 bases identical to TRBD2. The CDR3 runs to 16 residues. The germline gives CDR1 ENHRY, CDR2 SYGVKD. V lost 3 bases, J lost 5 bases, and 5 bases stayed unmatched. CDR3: CAISDGTSGSTETQYF. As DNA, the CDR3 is TGTGCCATCAGTGACGGGACTAGCGGGAGTACGGAGACCCAGTACTTC.

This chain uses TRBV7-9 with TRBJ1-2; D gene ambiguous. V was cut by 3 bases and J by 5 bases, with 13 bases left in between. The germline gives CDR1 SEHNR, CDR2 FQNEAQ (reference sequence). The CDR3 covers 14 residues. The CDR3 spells CASSFWAADYGYTF. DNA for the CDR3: TGTGCCAGCAGCTTTTGGGCAGCTGATTATGGCTACACCTTC. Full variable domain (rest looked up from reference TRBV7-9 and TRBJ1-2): DTGVSQNPRHKITKRGQNVTFRCDPISEHNRLYWYRQTLGQGPEFLTYFQNEAQLEKSRLLSDRFSAERPKGSFSTLEIQRTEQGDSAMYLCASSFWAADYGYTFGSGTRLTVV.

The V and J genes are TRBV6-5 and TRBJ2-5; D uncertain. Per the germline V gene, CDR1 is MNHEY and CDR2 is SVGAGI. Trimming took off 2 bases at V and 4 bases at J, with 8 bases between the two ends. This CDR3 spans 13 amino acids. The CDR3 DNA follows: TGTGCCAGCAGTTACCCGGCAGGAGAGACCCAGTACTTC. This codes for CASSYPAGETQYF.

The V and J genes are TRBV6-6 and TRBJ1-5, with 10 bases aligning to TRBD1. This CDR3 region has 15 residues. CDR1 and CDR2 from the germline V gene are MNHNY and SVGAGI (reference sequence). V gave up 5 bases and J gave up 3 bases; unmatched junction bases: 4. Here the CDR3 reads CASSTGQGTNQPQHF. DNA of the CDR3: TGTGCCAGCAGTACGGGACAGGGGACCAATCAGCCCCAGCATTTT.

Here the CDR3 reads CASSLGSGSHQPQHF. CDR3 coding DNA: TGTGCCAGCAGCTTAGGGTCAGGTTCACATCAGCCCCAGCATTTT. The rearrangement joins TRBV7-9 to TRBJ1-5; no clear D. Trimming took off 1 base at V and 5 bases at J, with 12 bases between the two ends. The germline CDR1 and CDR2 sequences are SEHNR and FQNEAQ (reference sequence). The CDR3 loop spans 15 amino acids.

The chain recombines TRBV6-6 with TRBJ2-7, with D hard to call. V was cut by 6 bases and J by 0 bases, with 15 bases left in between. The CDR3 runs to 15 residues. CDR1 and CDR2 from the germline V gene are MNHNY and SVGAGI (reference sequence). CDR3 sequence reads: CASRYLRNSSYEQYF. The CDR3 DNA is TGTGCCAGCAGATACCTCAGGAACAGCTCCTACGAGCAGTACTTC.

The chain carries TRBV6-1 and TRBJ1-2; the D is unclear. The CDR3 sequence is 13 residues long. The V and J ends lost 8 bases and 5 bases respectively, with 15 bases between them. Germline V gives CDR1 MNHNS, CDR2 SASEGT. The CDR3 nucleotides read TGTGCCAGCGGGATTTTCACCGGGTATGGCTACACCTTC. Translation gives CASGIFTGYGYTF.

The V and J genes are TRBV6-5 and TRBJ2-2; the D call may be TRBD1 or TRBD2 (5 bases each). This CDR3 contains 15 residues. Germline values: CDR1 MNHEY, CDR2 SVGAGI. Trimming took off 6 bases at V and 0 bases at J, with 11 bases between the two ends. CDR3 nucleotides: TGTGCCAGCAGGACCCCGGGACCGAACACCGGGGAGCTGTTTTTT. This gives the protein CASRTPGPNTGELFF.

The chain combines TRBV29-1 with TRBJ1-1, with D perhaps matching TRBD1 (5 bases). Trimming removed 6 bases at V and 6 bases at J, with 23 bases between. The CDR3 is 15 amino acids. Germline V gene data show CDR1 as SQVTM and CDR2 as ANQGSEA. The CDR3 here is CSVHTRTLSGSEAFF. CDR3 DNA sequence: TGCAGCGTCCACACCCGGACACTATCTGGATCTGAAGCTTTCTTT.

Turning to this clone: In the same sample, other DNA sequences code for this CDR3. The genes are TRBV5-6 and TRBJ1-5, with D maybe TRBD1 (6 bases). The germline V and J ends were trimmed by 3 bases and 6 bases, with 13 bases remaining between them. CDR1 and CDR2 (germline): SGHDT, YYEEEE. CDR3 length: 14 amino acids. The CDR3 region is CASSSGTGSQPQHF. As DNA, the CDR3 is TGTGCCAGCAGCTCCGGTACAGGGAGTCAGCCCCAGCATTTT.

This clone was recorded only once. The CDR3 region is CASSQPASGSYNEQFF. As DNA, the CDR3 is TGTGCCAGTAGTCAACCCGCTAGCGGTTCCTACAATGAGCAGTTCTTC. The chain combines TRBV19 with TRBJ2-1, with TRBD2 identical over 7 bases. The CDR3 contains 16 residues. CDR1 LNHDA and CDR2 SQIVND come from the germline V gene (reference sequence). J gave up 1 base and V 5 bases, and 8 bases lay outside the gene matches.

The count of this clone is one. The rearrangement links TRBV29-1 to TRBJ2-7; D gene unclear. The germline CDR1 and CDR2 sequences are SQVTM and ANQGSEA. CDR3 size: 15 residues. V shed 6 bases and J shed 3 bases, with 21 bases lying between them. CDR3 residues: CSVLPGPVPLYEQYF. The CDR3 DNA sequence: TGCAGCGTACTCCCAGGCCCCGTCCCACTCTACGAGCAGTACTTC.

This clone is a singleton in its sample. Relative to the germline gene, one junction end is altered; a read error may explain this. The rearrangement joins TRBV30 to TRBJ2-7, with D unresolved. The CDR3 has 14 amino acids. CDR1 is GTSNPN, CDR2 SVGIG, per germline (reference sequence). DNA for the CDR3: TGTGCCTGGAGTATTGACAATCTGACCCCATCCTCAGACTTC. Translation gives CAWSIDNLTPSSDF.

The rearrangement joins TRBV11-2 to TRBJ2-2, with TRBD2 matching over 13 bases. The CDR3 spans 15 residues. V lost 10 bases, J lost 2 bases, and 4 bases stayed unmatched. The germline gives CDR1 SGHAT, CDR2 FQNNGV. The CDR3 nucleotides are TGTGCCACAAGACTAGCGGGAGGTAACACCGGGGAGCTGTTTTTT. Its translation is CATRLAGGNTGELFF.

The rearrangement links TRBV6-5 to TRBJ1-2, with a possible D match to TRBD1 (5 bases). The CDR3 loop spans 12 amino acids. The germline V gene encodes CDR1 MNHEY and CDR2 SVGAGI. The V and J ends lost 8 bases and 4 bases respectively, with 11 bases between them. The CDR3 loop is CASLGGTYGYTF. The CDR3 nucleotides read TGTGCCAGCTTGGGGGGGACCTATGGCTACACCTTC.

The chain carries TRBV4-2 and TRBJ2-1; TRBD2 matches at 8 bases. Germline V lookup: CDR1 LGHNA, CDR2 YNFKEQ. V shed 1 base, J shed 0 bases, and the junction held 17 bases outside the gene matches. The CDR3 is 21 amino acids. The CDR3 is CASSQGFPGGIYTSSYNEQFF. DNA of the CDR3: TGTGCCAGCAGCCAAGGGTTCCCGGGAGGGATATACACCAGCTCCTACAATGAGCAGTTCTTC.

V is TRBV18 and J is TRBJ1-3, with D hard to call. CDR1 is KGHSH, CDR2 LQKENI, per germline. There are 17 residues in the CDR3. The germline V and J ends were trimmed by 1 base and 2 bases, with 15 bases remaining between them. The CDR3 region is CASSPLNGIGPGNTIYF. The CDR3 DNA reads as TGTGCCAGCTCACCACTGAATGGGATTGGCCCTGGAAACACCATATATTTT.

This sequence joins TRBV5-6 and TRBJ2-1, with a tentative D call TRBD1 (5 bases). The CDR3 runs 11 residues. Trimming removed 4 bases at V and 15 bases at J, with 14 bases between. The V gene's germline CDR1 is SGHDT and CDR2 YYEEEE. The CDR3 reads CASSPDPQGFF. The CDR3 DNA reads TGTGCCAGCAGCCCAGACCCTCAGGGGTTCTTC.

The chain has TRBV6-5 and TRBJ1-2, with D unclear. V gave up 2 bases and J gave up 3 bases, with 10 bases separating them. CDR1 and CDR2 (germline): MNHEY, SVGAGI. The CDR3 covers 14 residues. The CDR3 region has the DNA TGTGCCAGCAGTTACCGCGACACGGACTATGGCTACACCTTC. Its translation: CASSYRDTDYGYTF.

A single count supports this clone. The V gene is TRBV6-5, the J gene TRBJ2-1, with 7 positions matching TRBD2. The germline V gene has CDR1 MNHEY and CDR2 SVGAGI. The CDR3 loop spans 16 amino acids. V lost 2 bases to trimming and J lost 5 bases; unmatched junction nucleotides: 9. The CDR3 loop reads CASSYEGGRVHNEQFF. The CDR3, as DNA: TGTGCCAGCAGTTACGAGGGCGGGAGAGTCCACAATGAGCAGTTCTTC.

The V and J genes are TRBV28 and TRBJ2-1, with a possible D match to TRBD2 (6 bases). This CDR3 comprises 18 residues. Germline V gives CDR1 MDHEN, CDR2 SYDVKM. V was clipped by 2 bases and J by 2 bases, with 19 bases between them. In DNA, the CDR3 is TGTGCCAGCAGTTTAACTGGCTTGGCTAGCGCTCCCTACAATGAGCAGTTCTTC. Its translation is CASSLTGLASAPYNEQFF.

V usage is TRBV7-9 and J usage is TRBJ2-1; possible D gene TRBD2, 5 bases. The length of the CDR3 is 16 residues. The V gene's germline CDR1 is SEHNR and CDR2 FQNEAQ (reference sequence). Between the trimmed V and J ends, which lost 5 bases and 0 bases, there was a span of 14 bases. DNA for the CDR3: TGTGCCAGCAGCCTAATAGGACGGGACTCCTACAATGAGCAGTTCTTC. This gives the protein CASSLIGRDSYNEQFF.

The CDR3 spells CASEKSEELFF. The CDR3 coding sequence is TGTGCCAGCGAAAAGTCCGAGGAGCTGTTTTTT. The chain carries TRBV7-9 and TRBJ2-2; D remains unclear. The V gene's germline CDR1 is SEHNR and CDR2 FQNEAQ (reference sequence). The CDR3 runs to 11 residues. V was pared by 8 bases and J by 10 bases, with 11 bases between.

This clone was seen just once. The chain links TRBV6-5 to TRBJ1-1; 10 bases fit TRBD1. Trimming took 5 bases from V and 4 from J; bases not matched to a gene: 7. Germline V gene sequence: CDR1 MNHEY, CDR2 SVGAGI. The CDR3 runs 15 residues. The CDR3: CASSRSTGGFTEAFF. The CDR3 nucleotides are TGTGCCAGCAGTCGATCGACAGGGGGCTTCACTGAAGCTTTCTTT.

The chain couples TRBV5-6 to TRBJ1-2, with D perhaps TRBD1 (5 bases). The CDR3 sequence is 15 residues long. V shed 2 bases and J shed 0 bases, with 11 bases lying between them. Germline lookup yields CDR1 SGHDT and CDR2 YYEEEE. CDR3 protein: CASSLPRAPNYGYTF. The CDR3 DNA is TGTGCCAGCAGCTTACCCAGGGCCCCTAACTATGGCTACACCTTC. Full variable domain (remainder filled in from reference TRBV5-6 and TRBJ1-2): DAGVTQSPTHLIKTRGQQVTLRCSPKSGHDTVSWYQQALGQGPQFIFQYYEEEERQRGNFPDRFSGHQFPNYSSELNVNALLLGDSALYLCASSLPRAPNYGYTFGSGTRLTVV.

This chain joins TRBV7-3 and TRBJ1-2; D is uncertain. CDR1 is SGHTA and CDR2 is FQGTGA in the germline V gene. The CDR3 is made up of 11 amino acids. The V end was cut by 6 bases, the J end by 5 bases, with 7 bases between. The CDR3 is CASSLLYGYTF. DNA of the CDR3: TGTGCCAGCAGTTTACTGTATGGCTACACCTTC.

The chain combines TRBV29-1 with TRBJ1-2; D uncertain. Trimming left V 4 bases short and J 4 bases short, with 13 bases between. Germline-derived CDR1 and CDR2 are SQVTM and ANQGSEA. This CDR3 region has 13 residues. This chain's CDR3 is CSVARAWGYGYTF. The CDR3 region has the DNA TGCAGCGTTGCGCGTGCTTGGGGCTATGGCTACACCTTC.

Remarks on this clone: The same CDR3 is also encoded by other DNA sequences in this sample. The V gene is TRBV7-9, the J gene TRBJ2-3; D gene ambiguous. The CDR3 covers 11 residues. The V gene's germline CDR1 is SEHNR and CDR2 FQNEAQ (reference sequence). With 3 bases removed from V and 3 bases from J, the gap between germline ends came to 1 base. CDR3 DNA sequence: TGTGCCAGCAGCTTGACAGATACGCAGTATTTT. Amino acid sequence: CASSLTDTQYF.

The CDR3 spells CASSSPRIAGGRGETQYF. CDR3 DNA sequence: TGTGCCAGCAGCTCACCGCGGATAGCGGGAGGGCGAGGGGAGACCCAGTACTTC. This chain connects TRBV11-2 to TRBJ2-5; TRBD2 aligns across 11 bases. V shed 4 bases, J shed 5 bases, and the junction held 15 bases outside the gene matches. CDR1 is SGHAT and CDR2 is FQNNGV in the germline V gene. The CDR3 length is 18 residues. Supplemented by reference TRBV11-2 and TRBJ2-5, the full variable domain reads EAGVAQSPRYKIIEKRQSVAFWCNPISGHATLYWYQQILGQGPKLLIQFQNNGVVDDSQLPKDRFSAERLKGVDSTLKIQPAKLEDSAVYLCASSSPRIAGGRGETQYFGPGTRLLVL.